The 18 T cell receptor beta chains presented below share a single source sample, sequenced in a study of human T cells and chemical hapten exposure. TCRdb analysed the RACE reads with MiXCR anew, one entry per CDR3 protein. The sample lists some 96,000 distinct CDR3 sequences; about 9% were seen once. Time point here: patch test 2, 6 weeks after DPC sensitization. The treatment: therapeutic diphenylcyclopropenone sensitization with weekly scalp DPC. This material consisted of whole blood, taken in connection with sensitization to the hapten diphenylcyclopropenone (DPC). The receptors stem from a woman aged 40-49 years with alopecia areata. Some clones in this sample may be carry-over from other donors' samples.

This clonotype was counted many times. The rearrangement joins TRBV12-3 or TRBV12-4 to TRBJ2-1; 13 bases are shared with TRBD2. Trimming at V came to 6 bases and at J to 8 bases, leaving 10 bases not matched to a gene. The CDR3 totals 16 residues. The CDR3 nucleotides read TGTGCCAGCAGCCTTGGACTAGCGGGAGTGTACGATGAGCAGTTCTTC. Encoded protein: CASSLGLAGVYDEQFF.

This clonotype was counted a few times. The V call is TRBV6-2 or TRBV6-3, the J call TRBJ2-3; TRBD1 or TRBD2 may be the D gene (5 bases each). Trimming stripped 6 bases from V and 1 base from J, with 14 bases between. The length of the CDR3 is 15 residues. Germline V gene sequence: CDR1 MNHEY, CDR2 SVGEGT. For the CDR3, the DNA is TGTGCCAGCAGACCGAGGGGAGAGGGCACAGATACGCAGTATTTT. This codes for CASRPRGEGTDTQYF.

In this sample, this clonotype turned up many times. The rearrangement uses TRBV2 and TRBJ2-2, with 12 positions matching TRBD2. This CDR3 contains 14 residues. V lost 10 bases, J lost 8 bases, and 8 bases stayed unmatched. Germline V CDR1 and CDR2: SNHLY, FYNNEI. CDR3 nucleotide sequence: TGTGCCATCCGGACTAGCGGGAACGGTGGGGAGCTGTTTTTT. Translation gives CAIRTSGNGGELFF.

In the case of this clonotype: The junction and the germline gene differ at one end; a read error may be behind it. The rearrangement links TRBV10-3 to TRBJ2-7; 7 bases are shared with TRBD1. The CDR3 runs 15 residues. From germline, CDR1 is ENHRY and CDR2 SYGVKD. The CDR3 DNA is TGTGTCATCAGTGAGGCCCGGGACAGTCAAAACGAGCAGTACTTC. It specifies CVISEARDSQNEQYF.

This clonotype was detected ten times or more. This sequence joins TRBV4-3 and TRBJ2-6, with D perhaps matching TRBD1 (6 bases). CDR3 length: 15 amino acids. Germline-derived CDR1 and CDR2 are LGHNA and YSLEER. Trimming took off 9 bases at V and 0 bases at J, with 12 bases between the two ends. CDR3 sequence reads: CASTLGGSGANVLTF. The CDR3 DNA is TGCGCCAGTACCCTAGGGGGCTCTGGGGCCAACGTCCTGACTTTC.

This chain links TRBV25-1 with TRBJ1-1, with D tentatively TRBD1 (6 bases). Trimming took 8 bases from V and 6 from J, leaving 19 bases between them. Germline loops: CDR1 MGHDK, CDR2 SYGVNS. The CDR3 totals 14 residues. The CDR3 bases are TGTGCCAGCTCAAGAGGGGGAACATTAGCTGAAGCTTTCTTT. Encoded protein: CASSRGGTLAEAFF.

The table lists this clonotype with many counts. V and J are TRBV7-9 and TRBJ1-1, with D maybe TRBD1 (6 bases). CDR1 SEHNR and CDR2 FQNEAQ come from the germline V gene (reference sequence). V was cut by 10 bases and J by 8 bases, with 26 bases left in between. The CDR3 contains 15 residues. This chain's CDR3 is CAISGGRGRGEEAFF. The DNA of the CDR3 is TGTGCCATATCAGGTGGGAGGGGCAGGGGCGAAGAAGCTTTCTTT.

This rearrangement joins TRBV5-4 to TRBJ2-7, with D possibly being TRBD2 (5 bases). Trimming cost V 4 bases and J 2 bases, with 16 bases left between them. CDR1 and CDR2 from the germline V gene are SGHNT and YYREEE (reference sequence). The CDR3 spans 15 residues. The CDR3 DNA follows: TGTGCCAGCAGCCCGGCGGGCCACGGGACCTACGAGCAGTACTTC. It is translated as CASSPAGHGTYEQYF.

This clonotype was detected ten times or more. This chain uses TRBV28 with TRBJ1-4, with TRBD1 matching 7 bases. CDR3 size: 16 residues. V shed 2 bases, J shed 7 bases, and the junction held 10 bases outside the gene matches. The V gene's germline CDR1 is MDHEN and CDR2 SYDVKM. The CDR3 reads CASSLQYRRGGEKLFF. CDR3 nucleotides: TGTGCCAGCAGTTTACAGTATCGCAGGGGGGGTGAAAAACTGTTTTTT. The full variable domain, with the rest looked up from reference TRBV28 and TRBJ1-4, is DVKVTQSSRYLVKRTGEKVFLECVQDMDHENMFWYRQDPGLGLRLIYFSYDVKMKEKGDIPEGYSVSREKKERFSLILESASTNQTSMYLCASSLQYRRGGEKLFFGSGTQLSVL.

In its sample, this clonotype was seen many times. This chain uses TRBV5-4 with TRBJ2-2; the match to TRBD2 covers 10 bases. The CDR3 loop spans 16 amino acids. Germline CDR1 and CDR2: SGHNT and YYREEE (reference sequence). J gave up 3 bases and V 4 bases, and 6 bases lay outside the gene matches. CDR3 nucleotides: TGTGCCAGCAGCCCACAACTAGCGGGATACACCGGGGAGCTGTTTTTT. Protein sequence: CASSPQLAGYTGELFF.

This clonotype occurred a few times. The V gene is TRBV7-8, the J gene TRBJ2-1; 8 bases map to TRBD2. The trim removed 5 bases at V and 5 bases at J, leaving 11 bases unmatched. Germline V CDR1 and CDR2: SGHVS, FQNEAQ. The CDR3 loop spans 16 amino acids. The CDR3 protein is CASSRGTSFGDNEQFF. In nucleotides, the CDR3 is TGTGCCAGCAGCCGAGGGACTAGTTTTGGCGACAATGAGCAGTTCTTC.

This chain connects TRBV7-8 to TRBJ2-7, with 11 bases lining up with TRBD2. CDR1 SGHVS and CDR2 FQNEAQ come from the germline V gene. V gave up 0 bases and J gave up 6 bases; unmatched junction bases: 10. CDR3 length: 17 residues. CDR3 bases: TGTGCCAGCAGCTTAGCTTCGACTCTAGCGGGAGGTTCCGAGCAGTACTTC. This sequence encodes CASSLASTLAGGSEQYF.

This sequence joins TRBV4-2 and TRBJ1-2, with TRBD1 identical over 7 bases. The CDR3 is made up of 13 amino acids. The junction had 4 bases not matched to a gene; V was cut back by 1 base and J by 8 bases. Germline assignment: CDR1 LGHNA and CDR2 YNFKEQ. CDR3 nucleotide sequence: TGTGCCAGCAGCCAAGGACAGGGAGAGGGCTACACCTTC. This encodes CASSQGQGEGYTF.

This clonotype was detected many times. The chain uses TRBV7-9 and TRBJ2-2, with 11 bases that match TRBD2. CDR1 is SEHNR and CDR2 is FQNEAQ in the germline V gene (reference sequence). The CDR3 consists of 19 residues. With V trimmed by 7 bases and J by 0 bases, 13 bases remained unmatched. DNA of the CDR3: TGTGCCAGCACCCCCGGGCGGCTAGCGGGAGGCCCGAACACCGGGGAGCTGTTTTTT. As protein: CASTPGRLAGGPNTGELFF.

The chain couples TRBV28 to TRBJ2-5; TRBD1 might be the D (5 bases). Germline values: CDR1 MDHEN, CDR2 SYDVKM. The CDR3 consists of 15 residues. The V gene lost 2 bases and the J gene lost 1 base, with 11 bases spanning the gap. In DNA form, the CDR3 reads TGTGCCAGCAGTTTAACAGGCGTCATCCAAGAGACCCAGTACTTC. Residues: CASSLTGVIQETQYF.

This clonotype was seen repeatedly, ten times or more. The chain carries TRBV4-3 and TRBJ1-2; tentative D call: TRBD1 (6 bases). The CDR3 runs to 14 residues. V was clipped by 1 base and J by 7 bases, with 13 bases between them. Germline-derived CDR1 and CDR2 are LGHNA and YSLEER. The chain's CDR3 is CASSQVGGVGGYTF. The CDR3 DNA follows: TGCGCCAGCAGCCAAGTAGGGGGTGTTGGTGGCTACACCTTC.

This sequence joins TRBV6-5 and TRBJ1-2; 10 nucleotides align to TRBD1. Germline V CDR1 and CDR2: MNHEY, SVGAGI. The V gene end was trimmed by 0 bases and the J gene end by 8 bases; junction bases not matched to a gene: 3. The CDR3 extends over 14 amino acids. CDR3 DNA: TGTGCCAGCAGTTACTCCGGGACAGGGGTAGGCTACACCTTC. Protein: CASSYSGTGVGYTF.

The chain joins TRBV12-3 or TRBV12-4 to TRBJ1-3, with D possibly matching TRBD1 (5 bases). The CDR3 sequence is 16 residues long. The V and J ends lost 7 bases and 2 bases respectively, with 18 bases between them. CDR3 nucleotide sequence: TGTGCCAGCACCGAAGGGGAGGGTCGCGCTGGAAACACCATATATTTT. Translating gives CASTEGEGRAGNTIYF.